There are a few counts of the clone carrying this TCR beta chain. Its antigen remains unknown. This specimen belongs to a study of T cells after yellow fever vaccination. Template-switching 5'RACE yielded the TCR cDNA; a universal primer site and UMIs were added in the process. TCRdb itself ran the 5' RACE reads through MiXCR, one entry per CDR3 protein. The sample has 500,000 to 650,000 distinct CDR3 sequences; approximately 13% are singletons. Study-wide results and limits: Only a small proportion of the clonotypes turned up in both the CD4 and the CD8 compartments, likely arising from convergent recombination. Clones that expanded after primary vaccination mostly reappeared after the booster (around 96% CD4, 70% to 90% CD8).

Germline-derived CDR1 and CDR2 are DFQATT and SNEGSKA (reference sequence). V lost 5 bases and J 1 base, leaving 3 bases between the germline ends. The CDR3 sequence is 10 residues long. V usage is TRBV20-1 and J usage is TRBJ2-7, with D unclear. Source: PBMCs, taken on the day of the yellow fever booster vaccination. The sequence was obtained from a man aged 30 to 45 who received the YFV17D yellow fever vaccine. The CDR3 DNA reads as TGCAGTGCTCCTTCCTACGAGCAGTACTTC. It is translated as CSAPSYEQYF.